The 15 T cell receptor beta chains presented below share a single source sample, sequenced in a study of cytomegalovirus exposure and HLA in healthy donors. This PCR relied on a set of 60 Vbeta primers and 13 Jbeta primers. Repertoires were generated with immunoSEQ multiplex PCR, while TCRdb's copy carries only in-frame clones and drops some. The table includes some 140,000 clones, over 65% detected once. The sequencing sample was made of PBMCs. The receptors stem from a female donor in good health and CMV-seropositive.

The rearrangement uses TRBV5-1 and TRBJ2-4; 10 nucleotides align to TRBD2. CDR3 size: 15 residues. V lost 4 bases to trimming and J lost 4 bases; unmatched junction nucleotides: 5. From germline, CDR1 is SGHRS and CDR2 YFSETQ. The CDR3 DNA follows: TGCGCCAGCAGCACAGGGACTAGCGAAAAAAACATTCAGTACTTC. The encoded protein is CASSTGTSEKNIQYF. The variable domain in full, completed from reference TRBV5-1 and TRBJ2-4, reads KAGVTQTPRYLIKTRGQQVTLSCSPISGHRSVSWYQQTPGQGLQFLFEYFSETQRNKGNFPGRFSGRQFSNSRSEMNVSTLELGDSALYLCASSTGTSEKNIQYFGAGTRLSVL.

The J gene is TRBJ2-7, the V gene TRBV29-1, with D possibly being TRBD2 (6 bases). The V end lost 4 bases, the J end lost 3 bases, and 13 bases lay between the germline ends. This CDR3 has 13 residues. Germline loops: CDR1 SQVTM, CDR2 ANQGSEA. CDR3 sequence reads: CSVASSANYEQYF. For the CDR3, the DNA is TGCAGCGTTGCTTCTAGCGCCAACTACGAGCAGTACTTC.

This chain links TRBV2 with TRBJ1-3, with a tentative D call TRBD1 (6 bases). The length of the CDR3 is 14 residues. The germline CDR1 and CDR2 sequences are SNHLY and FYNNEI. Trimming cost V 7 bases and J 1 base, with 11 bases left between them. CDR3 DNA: TGTGCCAGCAACGAACAGGGTTCTGGAAACACCATATATTTT. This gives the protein CASNEQGSGNTIYF.

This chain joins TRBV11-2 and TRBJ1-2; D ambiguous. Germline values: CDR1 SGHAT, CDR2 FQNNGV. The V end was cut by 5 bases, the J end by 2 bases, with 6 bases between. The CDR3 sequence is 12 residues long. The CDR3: CASSGGNYGYTF. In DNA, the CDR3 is TGTGCCAGCAGCGGCGGAAACTATGGCTACACCTTC.

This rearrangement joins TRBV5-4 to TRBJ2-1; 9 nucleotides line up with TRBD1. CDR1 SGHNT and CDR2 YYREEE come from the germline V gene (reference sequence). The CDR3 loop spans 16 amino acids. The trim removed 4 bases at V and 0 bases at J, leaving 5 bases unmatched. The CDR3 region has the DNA TGTGCCAGCAGCAAGGGGGGACAGGGCTCCTACAATGAGCAGTTCTTC. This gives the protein CASSKGGQGSYNEQFF.

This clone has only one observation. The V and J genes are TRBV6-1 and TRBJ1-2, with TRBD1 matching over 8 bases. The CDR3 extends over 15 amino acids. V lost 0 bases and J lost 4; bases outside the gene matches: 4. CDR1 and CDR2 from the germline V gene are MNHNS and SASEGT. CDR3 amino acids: CASSEARQGAYGYTF. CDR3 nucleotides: TGTGCCAGCAGTGAAGCCCGGCAGGGGGCCTATGGCTACACCTTC.

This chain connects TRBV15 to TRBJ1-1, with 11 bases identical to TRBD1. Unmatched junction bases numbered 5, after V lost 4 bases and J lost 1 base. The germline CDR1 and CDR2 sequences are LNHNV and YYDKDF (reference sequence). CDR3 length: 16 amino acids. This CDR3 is CATSTGQGAQNTEAFF. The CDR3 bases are TGTGCCACCAGCACTGGACAGGGGGCACAGAACACTGAAGCTTTCTTT. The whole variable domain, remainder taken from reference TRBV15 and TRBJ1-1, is DAMVIQNPRYQVTQFGKPVTLSCSQTLNHNVMYWYQQKSSQAPKLLFHYYDKDFNNEADTPDNFQSRRPNTSFCFLDIRSPGLGDTAMYLCATSTGQGAQNTEAFFGQGTRLTVV.

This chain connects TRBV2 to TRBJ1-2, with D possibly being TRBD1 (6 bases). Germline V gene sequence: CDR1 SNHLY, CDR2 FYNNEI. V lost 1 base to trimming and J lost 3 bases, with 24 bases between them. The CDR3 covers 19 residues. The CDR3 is CASSEVGVRGWDLDYGYTF. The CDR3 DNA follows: TGTGCCAGCAGTGAAGTAGGTGTCAGGGGTTGGGATCTCGACTATGGCTACACCTTC.

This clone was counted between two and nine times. CDR3 loop: CASSLRGGAEELFF. DNA for the CDR3: TGTGCCAGCAGCTTACGCGGGGGAGCGGAGGAGCTGTTTTTT. This chain uses TRBV7-9 with TRBJ2-2; the match to TRBD2 covers 7 bases. J was trimmed by 10 bases and V by 2 bases; bases with no gene match: 7. The CDR3 is 14 amino acids. CDR1 is SEHNR and CDR2 is FQNEAQ in the germline V gene (reference sequence).

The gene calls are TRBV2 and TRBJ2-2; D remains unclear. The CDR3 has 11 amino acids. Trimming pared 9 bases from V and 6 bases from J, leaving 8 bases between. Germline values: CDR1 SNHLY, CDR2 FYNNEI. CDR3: CASRLAGELFF. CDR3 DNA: TGTGCCAGTAGGCTAGCCGGGGAGCTGTTTTTT.

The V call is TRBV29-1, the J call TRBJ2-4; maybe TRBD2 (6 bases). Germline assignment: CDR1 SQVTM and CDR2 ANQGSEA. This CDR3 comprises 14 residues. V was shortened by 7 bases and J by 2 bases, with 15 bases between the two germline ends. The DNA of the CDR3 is TGCAGCGCCGTGGGGGACTGGTCCAAAAACATTCAGTACTTC. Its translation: CSAVGDWSKNIQYF.

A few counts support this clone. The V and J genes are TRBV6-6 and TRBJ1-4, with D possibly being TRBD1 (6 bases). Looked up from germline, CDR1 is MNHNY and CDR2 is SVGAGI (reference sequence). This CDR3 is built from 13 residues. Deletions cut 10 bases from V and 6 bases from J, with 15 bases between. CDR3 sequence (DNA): TGTGCCACGACAAGACAGGACGATGAAAAACTGTTTTTT. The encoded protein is CATTRQDDEKLFF.

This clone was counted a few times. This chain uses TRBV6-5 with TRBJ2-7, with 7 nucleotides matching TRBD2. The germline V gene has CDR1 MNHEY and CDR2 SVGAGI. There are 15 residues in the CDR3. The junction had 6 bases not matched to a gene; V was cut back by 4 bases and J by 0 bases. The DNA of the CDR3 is TGTGCCAGCAGTTCCTCGGCGGGAGACTCCTACGAGCAGTACTTC. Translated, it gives CASSSSAGDSYEQYF.

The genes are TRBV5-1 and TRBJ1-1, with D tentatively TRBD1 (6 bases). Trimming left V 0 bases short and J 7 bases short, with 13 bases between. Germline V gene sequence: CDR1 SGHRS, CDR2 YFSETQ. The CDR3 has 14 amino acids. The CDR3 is CASSLGGTTYEAFF. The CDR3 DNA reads TGCGCCAGCAGCTTGGGTGGGACAACTTATGAAGCTTTCTTT. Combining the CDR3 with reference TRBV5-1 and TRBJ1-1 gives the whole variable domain KAGVTQTPRYLIKTRGQQVTLSCSPISGHRSVSWYQQTPGQGLQFLFEYFSETQRNKGNFPGRFSGRQFSNSRSEMNVSTLELGDSALYLCASSLGGTTYEAFFGQGTRLTVV.

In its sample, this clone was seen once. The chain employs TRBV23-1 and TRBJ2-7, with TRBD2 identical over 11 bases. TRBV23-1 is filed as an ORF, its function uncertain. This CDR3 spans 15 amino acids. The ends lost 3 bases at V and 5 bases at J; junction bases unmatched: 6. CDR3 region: CASSQIAGGLNEQYF. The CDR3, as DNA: TGCGCCAGCAGTCAGATAGCGGGAGGGCTCAACGAGCAGTACTTC.